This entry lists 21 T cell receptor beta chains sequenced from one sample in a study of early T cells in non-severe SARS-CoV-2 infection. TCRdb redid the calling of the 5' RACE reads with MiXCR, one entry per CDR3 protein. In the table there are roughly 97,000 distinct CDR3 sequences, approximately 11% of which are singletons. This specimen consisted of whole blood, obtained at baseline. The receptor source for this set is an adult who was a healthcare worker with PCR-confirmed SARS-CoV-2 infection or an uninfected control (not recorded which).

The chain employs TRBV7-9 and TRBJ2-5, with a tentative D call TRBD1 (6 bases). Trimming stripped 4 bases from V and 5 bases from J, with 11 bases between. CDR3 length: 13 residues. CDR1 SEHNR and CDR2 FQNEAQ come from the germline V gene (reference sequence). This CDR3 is CASSSTGLETQYF. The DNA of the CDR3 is TGTGCCAGCAGCTCTACAGGGCTCGAGACCCAGTACTTC.

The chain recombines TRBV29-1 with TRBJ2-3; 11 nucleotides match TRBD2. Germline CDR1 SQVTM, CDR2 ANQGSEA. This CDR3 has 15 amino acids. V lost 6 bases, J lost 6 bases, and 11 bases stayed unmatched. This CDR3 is CSVEGASGGKDTQYF. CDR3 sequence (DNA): TGCAGCGTCGAGGGCGCTAGCGGGGGGAAGGATACGCAGTATTTT.

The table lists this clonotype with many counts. The DNA of the CDR3 is TGTGCCAGCAGTGACCTGATGGCGTATAGCAATCAGCCCCAGCATTTT. Its translation is CASSDLMAYSNQPQHF. The rearrangement links TRBV2 to TRBJ1-5; no clear D gene. Trimming cost V 3 bases and J 0 bases, with 12 bases left between them. CDR3 length: 16 amino acids. CDR1 SNHLY and CDR2 FYNNEI come from the germline V gene.

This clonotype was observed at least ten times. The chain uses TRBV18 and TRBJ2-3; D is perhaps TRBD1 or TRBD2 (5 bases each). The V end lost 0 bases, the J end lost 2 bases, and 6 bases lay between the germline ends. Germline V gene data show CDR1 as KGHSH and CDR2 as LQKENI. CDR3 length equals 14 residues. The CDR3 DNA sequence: TGTGCCAGCTCACCACCGGGGGTCACAGATACGCAGTATTTT. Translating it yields CASSPPGVTDTQYF. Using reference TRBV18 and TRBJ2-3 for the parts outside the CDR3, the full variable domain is NAGVMQNPRHLVRRRGQEARLRCSPMKGHSHVYWYRQLPEEGLKFMVYLQKENIIDESGMPKERFSAEFPKEGPSILRIQQVVRGDSAAYFCASSPPGVTDTQYFGPGTRLTVL.

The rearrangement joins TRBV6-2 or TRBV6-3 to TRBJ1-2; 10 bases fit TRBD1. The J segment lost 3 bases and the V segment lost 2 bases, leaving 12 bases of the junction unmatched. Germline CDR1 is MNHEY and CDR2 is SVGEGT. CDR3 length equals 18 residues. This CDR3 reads CASSYHAGRDRGDYGYTF. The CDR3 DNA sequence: TGTGCCAGCAGTTACCATGCCGGCCGGGACAGGGGTGACTATGGCTACACCTTC.

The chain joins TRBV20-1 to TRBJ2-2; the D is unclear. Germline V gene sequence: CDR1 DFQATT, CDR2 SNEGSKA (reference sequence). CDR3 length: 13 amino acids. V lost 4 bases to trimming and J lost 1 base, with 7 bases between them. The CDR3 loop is CSANKENTGELFF. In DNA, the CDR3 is TGCAGTGCTAATAAGGAGAACACCGGGGAGCTGTTTTTT.

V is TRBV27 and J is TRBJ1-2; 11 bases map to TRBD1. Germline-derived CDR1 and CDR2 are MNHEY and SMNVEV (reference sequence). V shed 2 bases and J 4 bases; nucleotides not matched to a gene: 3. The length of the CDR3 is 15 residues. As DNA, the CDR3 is TGTGCCAGCAGTTTAGGGACAGGGGGACCCTATGGCTACACCTTC. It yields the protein CASSLGTGGPYGYTF.

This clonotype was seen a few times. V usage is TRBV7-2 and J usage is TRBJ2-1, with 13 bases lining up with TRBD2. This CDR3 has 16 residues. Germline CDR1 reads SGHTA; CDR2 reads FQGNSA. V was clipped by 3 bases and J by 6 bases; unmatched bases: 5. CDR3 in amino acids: CASSFLGLAGTNEQFF. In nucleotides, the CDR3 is TGTGCCAGCAGCTTTCTGGGACTAGCGGGAACCAATGAGCAGTTCTTC.

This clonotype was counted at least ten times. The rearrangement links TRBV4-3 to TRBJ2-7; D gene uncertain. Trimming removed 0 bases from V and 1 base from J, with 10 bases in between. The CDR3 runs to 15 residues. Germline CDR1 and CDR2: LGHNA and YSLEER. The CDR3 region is CASSQERSHSYEQYF. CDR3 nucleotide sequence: TGCGCCAGCAGCCAAGAGAGAAGCCATTCCTACGAGCAGTACTTC.

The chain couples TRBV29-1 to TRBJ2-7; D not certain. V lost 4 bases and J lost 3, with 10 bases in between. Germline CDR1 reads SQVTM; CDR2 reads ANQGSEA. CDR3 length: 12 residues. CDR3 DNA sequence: TGCAGCGTTGTTGCGGACCTCTACGAGCAGTACTTC. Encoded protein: CSVVADLYEQYF.

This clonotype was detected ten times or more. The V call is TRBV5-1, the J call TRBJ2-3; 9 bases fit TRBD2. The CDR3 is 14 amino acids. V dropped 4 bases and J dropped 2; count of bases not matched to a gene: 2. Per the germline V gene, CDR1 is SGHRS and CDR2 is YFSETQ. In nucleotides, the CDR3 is TGCGCCAGCAGCGTAGCGGGGGTCACAGATACGCAGTATTTT. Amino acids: CASSVAGVTDTQYF.

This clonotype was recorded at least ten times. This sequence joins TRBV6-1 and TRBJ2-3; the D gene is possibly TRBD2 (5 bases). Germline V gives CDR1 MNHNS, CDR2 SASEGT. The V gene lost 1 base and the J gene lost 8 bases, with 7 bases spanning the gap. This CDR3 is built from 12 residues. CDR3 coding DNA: TGTGCCAGCAGTGAAGTAGGAGGTACGCAGTATTTT. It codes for CASSEVGGTQYF.

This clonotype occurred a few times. The CDR3 protein is CASSIGGTHTGYTF. CDR3 coding DNA: TGTGCCAGTAGTATCGGCGGGACCCATACGGGCTACACCTTC. The chain is built from TRBV19 and TRBJ1-2; a possible D gene is TRBD1 (5 bases). The ends were cut back, 3 bases at V and 8 bases at J, with 16 bases in the middle. Germline values: CDR1 LNHDA, CDR2 SQIVND (reference sequence). CDR3 length: 14 amino acids.

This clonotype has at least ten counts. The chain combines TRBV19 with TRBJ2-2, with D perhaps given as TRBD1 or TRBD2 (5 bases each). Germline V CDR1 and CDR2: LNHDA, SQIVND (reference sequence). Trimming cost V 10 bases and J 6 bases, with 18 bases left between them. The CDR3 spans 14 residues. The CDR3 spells CATDGGFLAGELFF. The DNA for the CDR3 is TGTGCCACGGATGGGGGTTTTCTAGCCGGGGAGCTGTTTTTT.

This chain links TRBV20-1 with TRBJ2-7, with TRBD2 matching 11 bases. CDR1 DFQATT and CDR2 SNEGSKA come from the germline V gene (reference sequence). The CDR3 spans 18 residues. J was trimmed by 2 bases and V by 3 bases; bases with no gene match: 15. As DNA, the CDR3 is TGCAGTGCTAGTTCCCCTTTTTTGACTAGCGGGAAGACCTACGAGCAGTACTTC. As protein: CSASSPFLTSGKTYEQYF.

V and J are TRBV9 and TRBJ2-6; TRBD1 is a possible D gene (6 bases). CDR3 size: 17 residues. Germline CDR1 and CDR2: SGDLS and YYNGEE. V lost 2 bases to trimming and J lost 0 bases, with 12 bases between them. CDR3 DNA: TGTGCCAGCAGCGTTAGCACAGGGAACTCTGGGGCCAACGTCCTGACTTTC. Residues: CASSVSTGNSGANVLTF.

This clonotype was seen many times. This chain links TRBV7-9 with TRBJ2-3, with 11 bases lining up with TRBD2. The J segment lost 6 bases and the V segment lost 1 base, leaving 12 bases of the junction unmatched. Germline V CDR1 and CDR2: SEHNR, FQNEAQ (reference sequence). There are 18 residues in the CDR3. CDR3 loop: CASSLDTAATSGSDTQYF. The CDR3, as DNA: TGTGCCAGCAGCTTAGATACGGCCGCAACTAGCGGGAGCGATACGCAGTATTTT.

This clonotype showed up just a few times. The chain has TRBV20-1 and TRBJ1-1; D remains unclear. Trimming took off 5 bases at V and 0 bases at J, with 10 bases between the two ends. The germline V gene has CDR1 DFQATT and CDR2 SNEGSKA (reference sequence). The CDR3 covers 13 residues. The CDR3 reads CSAVATVNTEAFF. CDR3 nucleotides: TGCAGTGCTGTGGCCACGGTGAACACTGAAGCTTTCTTT.

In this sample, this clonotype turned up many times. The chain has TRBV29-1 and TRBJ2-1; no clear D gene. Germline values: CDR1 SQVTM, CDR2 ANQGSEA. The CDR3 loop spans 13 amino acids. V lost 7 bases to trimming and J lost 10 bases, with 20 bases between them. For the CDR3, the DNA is TGCAGCGCTCGAGGCGAGCCACCCTCCGAGCAGTTCTTC. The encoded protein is CSARGEPPSEQFF.

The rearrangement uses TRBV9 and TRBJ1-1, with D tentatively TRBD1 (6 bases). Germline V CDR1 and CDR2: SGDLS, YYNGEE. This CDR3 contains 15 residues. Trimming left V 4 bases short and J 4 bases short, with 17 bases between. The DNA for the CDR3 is TGTGCCAGCAGCTCAGGGGAGTTGATAAGCACTGAAGCTTTCTTT. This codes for CASSSGELISTEAFF.

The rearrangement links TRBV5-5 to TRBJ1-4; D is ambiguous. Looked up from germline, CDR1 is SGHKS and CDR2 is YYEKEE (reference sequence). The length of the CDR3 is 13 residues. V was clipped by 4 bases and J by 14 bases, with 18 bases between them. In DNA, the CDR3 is TGTGCCAGCAGCCGTAACATCCAGGAATGGCTGTTTTTT. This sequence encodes CASSRNIQEWLFF.